The clone carrying this T cell receptor (beta chain) was seen repeatedly, ten times or more. Its cognate antigen is unknown. The sample comes from a study of T cells in Graves' hyperthyroidism and ophthalmopathy. Overall study results and limits: Blood shared most expanded thyroid clonotypes above 0.001.

For the diagnoses, clinical symptoms, serum thyroxine and TRAb, thyroid ultrasound and orbital computed tomography were used. TCR beta CDR3 regions were amplified from RNA. First-round RT-PCR of the TCR CDR3 relied on the HTBI primer set. MiXCR was run by TCRdb on the multiplex PCR reads, yielding one entry per CDR3 protein. The sample lists about 620,000 distinct CDR3 sequences; 16% were seen once. CDR3 length equals 15 residues. The junction had 5 bases not matched to a gene; V was cut back by 4 bases and J by 4 bases. Germline loops: CDR1 SGHDT, CDR2 YYEEEE. Input material: blood. J is TRBJ1-5 and V is TRBV5-6, with TRBD1 identical over 10 bases. The TCR comes from a woman in her twenties or thirties with Graves' hyperthyroidism. The CDR3 spells CASSTDRGGNQPQHF. CDR3 sequence (DNA): TGTGCCAGCAGCACGGACAGGGGGGGGAATCAGCCCCAGCATTTT.